This is a list of T cell receptor beta chains from one sample in a study of cytotoxic CD8 clonotypes in ibrutinib-treated CLL. This table comes from immunoSEQ multiplex PCR, and its TCRdb copy is limited to in-frame clones, with some not included. The data contain around 250,000 clones, 60% to 75% of them singletons. This specimen consisted of PBMCs, obtained after 24 months of ibrutinib treatment. Every receptor here comes from a human donor with chronic lymphocytic leukemia. Each CDR3 is given with its conserved first and last residue. The D gene is left open where the match is weak. Where a row states a size, it is once, few, many or the class of an expanded clone; other rows omit it.

clone_size	d_call	cdr3_length	v_call	j_call	cdr3_aa	cdr3_nt
.	.	13	TRBV27	TRBJ1-2	CASSLAGQYGYTF	TGTGCCAGCAGTTTGGCAGGGCAATATGGCTACACCTTC
once	.	14	TRBV21-1	TRBJ2-2	CASVNRGNTGELFF	TGTGCCAGCGTCAACCGGGGGAACACCGGGGAGCTGTTTTTT
.	TRBD1	16	TRBV18	TRBJ1-4	CASSRGQAATNEKLFF	TGTGCCAGCTCGCGCGGACAGGCAGCAACTAATGAAAAACTGTTTTTT
.	.	14	TRBV30	TRBJ1-4	CACLNGSTNEKLFF	TGTGCCTGCCTCAATGGATCAACTAATGAAAAACTGTTTTTT
.	.	11	TRBV12-5	TRBJ2-3	CASASGDTQYF	TGTGCTAGTGCCTCAGGGGATACGCAGTATTTT
.	.	16	TRBV5-4	TRBJ2-7	CASSHGTRGRLYEQYF	TGTGCCAGCAGCCACGGAACGAGAGGGCGCTTATACGAGCAGTACTTC
few	.	17	TRBV10-3	TRBJ2-1	CAISVLRASLDYNEQFF	TGTGCCATCAGTGTTTTAAGAGCGTCACTGGACTACAATGAGCAGTTCTTC
.	TRBD1	13	TRBV30	TRBJ2-3	CAWDREGTDTQYF	TGTGCCTGGGACAGGGAAGGCACAGATACGCAGTATTTT
.	.	12	TRBV29-1	TRBJ2-3	CSDWASTDTQYF	TGCAGCGATTGGGCTAGCACAGATACGCAGTATTTT
.	.	13	TRBV6-5	TRBJ1-5	CASSPSSNQPQHF	TGTGCCAGCAGCCCGTCGAGCAATCAGCCCCAGCATTTT
.	TRBD2	13	TRBV5-1	TRBJ2-7	CASSSGPGGEQYF	TGCGCCAGCAGCTCGGGCCCGGGAGGCGAGCAGTACTTC
.	TRBD1	14	TRBV30	TRBJ1-5	CAWSRDRGNQPQHF	TGTGCCTGGAGTCGGGACAGGGGCAATCAGCCCCAGCATTTT
.	.	15	TRBV2	TRBJ2-5	CASSEGVRGPETQYF	TGTGCCAGCAGTGAGGGGGTCAGGGGCCCGGAGACCCAGTACTTC
.	.	15	TRBV7-8	TRBJ1-3	CASSLGQSSGNTIYF	TGTGCCAGCAGCTTGGGCCAAAGCTCTGGAAACACCATATATTTT
.	TRBD1	15	TRBV14	TRBJ2-7	CASSQSGTGGREQYF	TGTGCCAGCAGCCAAAGCGGCACAGGGGGCCGCGAGCAGTACTTC
once	.	13	TRBV6-5	TRBJ2-7	CASALAANYEQYF	TGTGCCAGCGCGCTGGCAGCCAACTACGAGCAGTACTTC
.	TRBD2	15	TRBV28	TRBJ2-7	CASGLITSGSYEQYF	TGTGCCAGCGGATTAATTACTAGCGGGAGCTACGAGCAGTACTTC
few	.	13	TRBV28	TRBJ2-7	CASSHGANYEQYF	TGTGCCAGCAGTCACGGGGCTAACTACGAGCAGTACTTC
.	TRBD1	13	TRBV6-6	TRBJ2-7	CASSQGQLYEQYF	TGTGCCAGCAGCCAGGGACAGCTGTACGAGCAGTACTTC
.	.	14	TRBV9	TRBJ1-1	CASSVVEGWTEAFF	TGTGCCAGCAGCGTAGTTGAGGGGTGGACTGAAGCTTTCTTT